Each of the 14 T cell receptor beta chains below was sequenced from the same sample in a study of Tregs in tolerant kidney transplant recipients. The method was immunoSEQ multiplex PCR; TCRdb's version includes in-frame clones alone and lacks a portion of them. The data contain roughly 66,000 clones, about nine tenths of them seen just once; the ten biggest clones take up 10% to 11%. Source: CD8+ T cells from blood, taken before the transplant. The receptors were gathered from a human donor who received a combined kidney and bone marrow transplant.

This clone was counted a single time. The chain has TRBV9 and TRBJ2-1, with 7 bases matching TRBD1. Losses at the gene ends were 3 bases for V and 1 base for J; bases not matched to a gene: 1. The CDR3 runs 14 residues. Germline V gene lookup returns CDR1 SGDLS and CDR2 YYNGEE. CDR3 nucleotides: TGTGCCAGCAGCGCGACAGGGTCCTACAATGAGCAGTTCTTC. Amino acid sequence: CASSATGSYNEQFF.

The chain is built from TRBV9 and TRBJ2-7; TRBD2 agrees at 10 bases. The V gene's germline CDR1 is SGDLS and CDR2 YYNGEE. The J segment lost 0 bases and the V segment lost 3 bases, leaving 9 bases of the junction unmatched. The CDR3 covers 17 residues. CDR3 in amino acids: CASSAGLAELSSYEQYF. The CDR3 region has the DNA TGTGCCAGCAGCGCCGGACTAGCGGAGCTCAGCTCCTACGAGCAGTACTTC. Full variable domain (outside the CDR3, taken from reference TRBV9 and TRBJ2-7): DSGVTQTPKHLITATGQRVTLRCSPRSGDLSVYWYQQSLDQGLQFLIQYYNGEERAKGNILERFSAQQFPDLHSELNLSSLELGDSALYFCASSAGLAELSSYEQYFGPGTRLTVT.

This clone has only a few counts. The chain recombines TRBV25-1 with TRBJ1-2; unclear D gene. V shed 0 bases and J shed 4 bases, with 9 bases lying between them. The CDR3 spans 14 residues. Germline V gives CDR1 MGHDK, CDR2 SYGVNS. The chain's CDR3 is CASSEYATAYGYTF. CDR3 DNA sequence: TGTGCCAGCAGTGAATATGCGACTGCCTATGGCTACACCTTC.

This clone has a single count. V usage is TRBV13 and J usage is TRBJ2-7; 10 bases agree with TRBD1. The CDR3 runs to 14 residues. Trimming removed 6 bases from V and 3 bases from J; junction bases left unmatched: 5. The germline CDR1 and CDR2 sequences are PRHDT and FYEKMQ (reference sequence). This CDR3 is CASSGTGAGYEQYF. CDR3 DNA sequence: TGTGCCAGCAGTGGGACAGGGGCGGGCTACGAGCAGTACTTC.

This clone has a single count. The genes are TRBV6-6 and TRBJ2-5; 11 nucleotides match TRBD2. Germline V gene data show CDR1 as MNHNY and CDR2 as SVGAGI (reference sequence). V shed 5 bases, J shed 5 bases, and the junction held 7 bases outside the gene matches. This CDR3 spans 15 amino acids. CDR3 amino acids: CASSRIAGGLETQYF. The DNA for the CDR3 is TGTGCCAGCAGTCGTATAGCGGGGGGGCTCGAGACCCAGTACTTC.

The chain combines TRBV29-1 with TRBJ1-2, with D possibly TRBD1 on 5 matching bases. Germline loops: CDR1 SQVTM, CDR2 ANQGSEA. V was trimmed by 7 bases and J by 2 bases, leaving 14 bases between them. The CDR3 spans 13 residues. The CDR3 region has the DNA TGCAGCGCACGGGACTCCCGAAACTATGGCTACACCTTC. Amino acid sequence: CSARDSRNYGYTF. Full variable domain (missing parts from reference TRBV29-1 and TRBJ1-2): SAVISQKPSRDICQRGTSLTIQCQVDSQVTMMFWYRQQPGQSLTLIATANQGSEATYESGFVIDKFPISRPNLTFSTLTVSNMSPEDSSIYLCSARDSRNYGYTFGSGTRLTVV.

The chain is built from TRBV6-6 and TRBJ1-1, with no clear D. CDR3 length: 15 amino acids. Per germline, CDR1 MNHNY and CDR2 SVGAGI (reference sequence). V was trimmed by 10 bases and J by 0 bases, leaving 18 bases between them. CDR3 nucleotide sequence: TGTGCCACTACACCACGGGGAATTGTGAACACTGAAGCTTTCTTT. This encodes CATTPRGIVNTEAFF.

The V call is TRBV29-1, the J call TRBJ2-7; 8 positions agree with TRBD1. The trim removed 5 bases at V and 2 bases at J, leaving 2 bases unmatched. Germline CDR1 and CDR2: SQVTM and ANQGSEA. The CDR3 sequence is 12 residues long. The CDR3 DNA reads TGCAGCGTTAGGACAGGGACCTACGAGCAGTACTTC. This encodes CSVRTGTYEQYF.

The genes are TRBV4-2 and TRBJ1-1, with 9 bases aligning to TRBD1. The germline gives CDR1 LGHNA, CDR2 YNFKEQ. CDR3 length equals 15 residues. After removal of 2 bases from V and 4 bases from J, the junction contained 5 bases not matched to a gene. CDR3 amino acids: CASSQPGTGTTEAFF. The CDR3 bases are TGTGCCAGCAGCCAACCCGGGACAGGGACCACTGAAGCTTTCTTT.

The chain couples TRBV11-2 to TRBJ2-7; 7 bases align to TRBD2. V was pared by 5 bases and J by 3 bases, with 4 bases of the junction left unmatched. Germline assignment: CDR1 SGHAT and CDR2 FQNNGV. This CDR3 region has 13 residues. CDR3 in DNA: TGTGCCAGCAGCGAGGGACTATTCTACGAGCAGTACTTC. Translating it yields CASSEGLFYEQYF.

J is TRBJ2-3 and V is TRBV29-1; 8 bases align to TRBD2. The CDR3 spans 15 residues. The germline V gene encodes CDR1 SQVTM and CDR2 ANQGSEA. Trimming took 6 bases from V and 1 from J; bases not matched to a gene: 9. The CDR3 DNA sequence: TGCAGCGTGCCCCACACTAGCGGACGCACAGATACGCAGTATTTT. This encodes CSVPHTSGRTDTQYF.

The chain joins TRBV13 to TRBJ2-7, with D hard to call. V was cut by 0 bases and J by 7 bases, with 7 bases left in between. Germline assignment: CDR1 PRHDT and CDR2 FYEKMQ (reference sequence). The CDR3 has 12 amino acids. In nucleotides, the CDR3 is TGTGCCAGCAGCTTAGGAGCGCGGGAGCAGTACTTC. Its translation is CASSLGAREQYF.

This sequence joins TRBV9 and TRBJ1-2; 7 bases align to TRBD1. The ends lost 4 bases at V and 0 bases at J; junction bases unmatched: 9. The V gene's germline CDR1 is SGDLS and CDR2 YYNGEE. The CDR3 is made up of 16 amino acids. CDR3 nucleotide sequence: TGTGCCAGCAGCCAGGACAGGCTCGCGCCTAACTATGGCTACACCTTC. Its protein product is CASSQDRLAPNYGYTF.

The chain joins TRBV19 to TRBJ2-1, with 7 bases matching TRBD1. Germline CDR1 LNHDA, CDR2 SQIVND (reference sequence). This CDR3 is built from 15 residues. V lost 3 bases, J lost 0 bases, and 2 bases stayed unmatched. This chain's CDR3 is CASSMGQRSYNEQFF. The CDR3 DNA sequence: TGTGCCAGTAGTATGGGACAGCGCTCCTACAATGAGCAGTTCTTC.